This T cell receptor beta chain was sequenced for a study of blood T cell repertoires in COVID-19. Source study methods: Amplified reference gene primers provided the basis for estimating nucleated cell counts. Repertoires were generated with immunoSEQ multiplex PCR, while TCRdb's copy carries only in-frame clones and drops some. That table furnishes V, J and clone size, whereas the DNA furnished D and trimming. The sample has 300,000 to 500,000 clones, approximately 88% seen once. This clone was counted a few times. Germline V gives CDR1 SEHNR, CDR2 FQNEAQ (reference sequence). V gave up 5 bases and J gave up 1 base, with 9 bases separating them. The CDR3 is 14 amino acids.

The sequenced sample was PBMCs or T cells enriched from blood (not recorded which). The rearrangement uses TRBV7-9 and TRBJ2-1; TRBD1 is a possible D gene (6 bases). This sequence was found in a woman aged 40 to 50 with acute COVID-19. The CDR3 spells CASSHRESYNEQFF. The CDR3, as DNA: TGTGCCAGCAGCCACAGGGAGTCCTACAATGAGCAGTTCTTC.